This T cell receptor (beta chain) is drawn from a study of CD8+CD57+ T cells in acquired aplastic anemia. Those patients picked for sequencing had displayed CD8+CD57+ cell expansion on flow cytometry. Genomic DNA, the template, was used for profiling of the TCR beta VDJ and CDR3. TCRdb used MiXCR to reprocess the reads, holding one entry per CDR3 protein. The sample has 75,000 to 100,000 distinct CDR3 sequences, 55% to 80% seen once. Germline V gene data show CDR1 as SNHLY and CDR2 as FYNNEI. The CDR3 covers 14 residues. The V gene lost 3 bases and the J gene lost 2 bases, with 10 bases spanning the gap.

The chain joins TRBV2 to TRBJ1-2, with a weak D call TRBD1 (6 bases). The sequence came from a human donor with aplastic anemia. The sequencing sample was made of sorted CD4+, CD8+, or CD8+CD57+ T cells (not recorded which) from PBMCs. CDR3 DNA sequence: TGTGCCAGCAGTGACCGGGGGCAGAACTATGGCTACACCTTC. Amino acid sequence: CASSDRGQNYGYTF.